Listed below are T cell receptor beta chains from one sample, sequenced in a study of T cell changes during pregnancy in multiple sclerosis. Sequencing used immunoSEQ multiplex PCR; TCRdb keeps in-frame clones, though not all of them. The sample lists roughly 47,000 clones; 90% to 95% were seen once. The specimen was CD8+ T cells from peripheral blood mononuclear cells, collected before pregnancy. The source of these receptors is a female donor with multiple sclerosis, enrolled in a pregnancy study. CDR3s include the opening cysteine and the closing phenylalanine or tryptophan. A D gene is named only where the DNA matches it firmly. The size field is filled for only some rows; it gives once, few, many or a size class.

d_call | j_call | clone_size | v_call | cdr3_aa | cdr3_nt
TRBD1 | TRBJ1-3 | - | TRBV5-6 | CASSLERGQSGNTIYF | TGTGCCAGCAGCTTGGAAAGGGGGCAGTCTGGAAACACCATATATTTT
- | TRBJ2-1 | - | TRBV13 | CASRKQGSPYNEQFF | TGTGCCAGCAGAAAACAGGGAAGTCCATACAATGAGCAGTTCTTC
- | TRBJ2-7 | - | TRBV19 | CASSSGRGYEQYF | TGTGCCAGTAGTTCGGGCCGGGGGTACGAGCAGTACTTC
- | TRBJ2-1 | - | TRBV6-5 | CASRPDSSYNEQFF | TGTGCCAGCAGACCGGACAGCTCCTACAATGAGCAGTTCTTC
TRBD2 | TRBJ2-5 | - | TRBV2 | CASERGVAGVGTQYF | TGTGCCAGCGAGAGGGGAGTAGCGGGAGTGGGGACCCAGTACTTC
- | TRBJ1-4 | - | TRBV2 | CASSPNEKLFF | TGTGCCAGCAGCCCAAATGAAAAACTGTTTTTT
- | TRBJ1-3 | - | TRBV30 | CAWRYDGGPGNTIYF | TGTGCCTGGAGATACGACGGGGGACCTGGAAACACCATATATTTT
- | TRBJ2-1 | - | TRBV15 | CATSRRYREFSYNEQFF | TGTGCCACCAGCAGAAGGTACCGGGAGTTCTCCTACAATGAGCAGTTCTTC
- | TRBJ1-1 | - | TRBV28 | CASSVGFVGEAFF | TGTGCCAGCAGTGTCGGGTTCGTGGGTGAAGCTTTCTTT
TRBD1 | TRBJ1-3 | once | TRBV18 | CASSPVWDSNYSGNTIYF | TGTGCCAGCTCACCAGTGTGGGACAGCAATTACTCTGGAAACACCATATATTTT
TRBD1 | TRBJ2-1 | - | TRBV6-1 | CASGQVPYNEQFF | TGTGCCAGTGGACAGGTCCCCTACAATGAGCAGTTCTTC
TRBD1 | TRBJ2-7 | - | TRBV5-6 | CASSFGTGRHEQYF | TGTGCCAGCAGCTTTGGGACAGGGAGGCACGAGCAGTACTTC
TRBD1 | TRBJ1-5 | - | TRBV28 | CASENPRDRGSNQPQHF | TGTGCCAGCGAGAACCCCCGGGACAGGGGAAGCAATCAGCCCCAGCATTTT
- | TRBJ2-1 | - | TRBV27 | CASSGTLLPYNEQFF | TGTGCCAGCAGTGGGACTCTCTTACCCTACAATGAGCAGTTCTTC
TRBD2 | TRBJ2-3 | - | TRBV9 | CASAGADTQYF | TGTGCCAGCGCGGGGGCAGATACGCAGTATTTT
- | TRBJ1-2 | - | TRBV11-2 | CASSQASGAGYTF | TGTGCCAGCAGTCAAGCGTCGGGAGCTGGCTACACCTTC
TRBD2 | TRBJ2-1 | - | TRBV27 | CASSLIGGRRNSYNEQFF | TGTGCCAGCAGTCTGATCGGCGGGAGGCGTAATTCCTACAATGAGCAGTTCTTC
TRBD2 | TRBJ2-1 | - | TRBV27 | CATLLGTSGNEQFF | TGTGCCACCCTTTTGGGGACTAGTGGCAATGAGCAGTTCTTC
TRBD2 | TRBJ2-1 | - | TRBV9 | CASSGMTPVAGGLRNEQFF | TGTGCCAGCAGCGGAATGACGCCAGTTGCGGGAGGGCTCCGCAATGAGCAGTTCTTC
TRBD1 | TRBJ2-5 | - | TRBV7-9 | CASSSPGQGTETQYF | TGTGCCAGCAGCTCACCGGGACAGGGCACCGAGACCCAGTACTTC
- | TRBJ2-7 | once | TRBV27 | CASSIGQSYEQYF | TGTGCCAGCAGTATAGGACAGTCCTACGAGCAGTACTTC
TRBD2 | TRBJ2-7 | - | TRBV4-3 | CASSQGTRDYSAEQYF | TGCGCCAGCAGCCAGGGCACCCGGGACTACTCCGCCGAGCAGTACTTC
TRBD1 | TRBJ2-7 | - | TRBV29-1 | CSVEQGAYEQYF | TGCAGCGTTGAACAGGGGGCCTACGAGCAGTACTTC
- | TRBJ2-2 | - | TRBV7-9 | CASSLTAGELFF | TGTGCCAGCAGCTTAACTGCCGGGGAGCTGTTTTTT
TRBD2 | TRBJ2-7 | - | TRBV7-2 | CASSRTGLARSYEQYF | TGTGCCAGCAGCCGTACGGGACTAGCGCGCTCCTACGAGCAGTACTTC
TRBD1 | TRBJ2-5 | - | TRBV7-2 | CASSLAPSLTGRVGETQYF | TGTGCCAGCAGCTTAGCGCCCTCCTTGACAGGGCGCGTCGGAGAGACCCAGTACTTC
- | TRBJ1-1 | - | TRBV7-9 | CASSPKRSIPEAFF | TGTGCCAGCAGCCCCAAGCGGAGTATACCTGAAGCTTTCTTT
- | TRBJ1-2 | - | TRBV27 | CASSFQGNYGYTF | TGTGCCAGCAGTTTTCAGGGGAATTATGGCTACACCTTC